This TCR beta chain was captured in a study of cytomegalovirus exposure and HLA in healthy donors. Study-level findings and limits: CMV serostatus was the only recorded immune exposure for donors. Associated with cytomegalovirus, according to the listing, were some 180 TCR beta chains. Rare sequences made up most TCRs, while some public TCRs were found in many donors.

Of note for this clone: What it recognizes is unknown.

Trimming took off 0 bases at V and 4 bases at J, with 7 bases between the two ends. The CDR3 loop spans 14 amino acids. The V gene's germline CDR1 is SGHRS and CDR2 YFSETQ. PCR used 60 Vbeta primers and 13 Jbeta primers. Data came from immunoSEQ multiplex PCR; TCRdb stores just in-frame clones and leaves some out. The table records about 140,000 clones, 76% of them present only once. The sample was PBMCs. The receptor was derived from a male donor in good health and CMV-seronegative. V and J are TRBV5-1 and TRBJ2-2; D remains unclear. In nucleotides, the CDR3 is TGCGCCAGCAGCTTGGGGTCGGGCACCGGGGAGCTGTTTTTT. This encodes CASSLGSGTGELFF.